The 23 T cell receptor beta chains listed next were all sequenced from one sample in a study of blood T cell repertoires in COVID-19. Measured with immunoSEQ multiplex PCR; TCRdb has only the in-frame clones, and not every one. The data show some 100,000 clones, 65% to 90% seen once. Material: PBMCs or T cells enriched from blood (not recorded which). The receptors here all came from a woman in her forties or fifties who had recovered from COVID-19.

The rearrangement links TRBV27 to TRBJ2-7; 15 nucleotides agree with TRBD2. The ends lost 5 bases at V and 9 bases at J; junction bases unmatched: 11. The CDR3 runs to 16 residues. The germline V gene has CDR1 MNHEY and CDR2 SMNVEV (reference sequence). The CDR3 protein is CASSPSGLAGGSVQYF. The CDR3 DNA follows: TGTGCCAGCAGTCCGTCTGGACTAGCGGGGGGGAGTGTGCAGTACTTC.

The chain joins TRBV10-2 to TRBJ1-3; 9 nucleotides align to TRBD1. Per the germline V gene, CDR1 is WSHSY and CDR2 is SAAADI. J lost 2 bases, V lost 6 bases, and 2 bases had no gene match. The CDR3 sequence is 14 residues long. In DNA form, the CDR3 reads TGCGCCAGCAGAGGGACAGGGACTGGAAACACCATATATTTT. It translates to CASRGTGTGNTIYF.

The J gene is TRBJ2-7, the V gene TRBV3-1 (or the pseudogene TRBV3-2), with 7 bases that match TRBD1. The V gene's germline CDR1 is LGHDT and CDR2 YNNKEL (reference sequence). This CDR3 spans 14 amino acids. V was pared by 3 bases and J by 0 bases, with 2 bases of the junction left unmatched. In nucleotides, the CDR3 is TGTGCCAGCAGCCAGGACAGGAGCTCCTACGAGCAGTACTTC. Translated: CASSQDRSSYEQYF.

The V call is TRBV5-4, the J call TRBJ2-3; TRBD2 is a possible D gene (6 bases). Germline loops: CDR1 SGHNT, CDR2 YYREEE (reference sequence). V shed 2 bases and J shed 6 bases, with 13 bases lying between them. This CDR3 contains 14 residues. Here the CDR3 DNA reads TGTGCCAGCAGCTTACCTAGCGAGTCGGATACGCAGTATTTT. Its translation is CASSLPSESDTQYF.

This rearrangement joins TRBV7-2 to TRBJ2-1; 8 bases align to TRBD2. CDR1 SGHTA and CDR2 FQGNSA come from the germline V gene. The CDR3 runs to 16 residues. With V trimmed by 1 base and J by 7 bases, 9 bases remained unmatched. The CDR3 is CASSLVSGGPGNEQFF. In nucleotides, the CDR3 is TGTGCCAGCAGCTTAGTGTCGGGGGGGCCGGGGAATGAGCAGTTCTTC.

V is TRBV27 and J is TRBJ2-2; no firm D call. In germline, CDR1 is MNHEY, CDR2 SMNVEV (reference sequence). V dropped 4 bases and J dropped 1 base, with 7 bases sitting between them. The CDR3 totals 14 residues. The CDR3 region has the DNA TGTGCCAGCAGTTACCAGCGGAACACCGGGGAGCTGTTTTTT. This gives the protein CASSYQRNTGELFF.

This chain connects TRBV7-9 to TRBJ2-3; D is possibly TRBD2 (5 bases). The CDR3 is made up of 14 amino acids. In germline, CDR1 is SEHNR, CDR2 FQNEAQ (reference sequence). The germline V and J ends were trimmed by 0 bases and 5 bases, with 9 bases remaining between them. The CDR3 loop is CASSLAQGRDTQYF. CDR3 coding DNA: TGTGCCAGCAGCTTAGCGCAAGGGAGAGATACGCAGTATTTT. The variable domain in full, with the rest retrieved from reference TRBV7-9 and TRBJ2-3, is DTGVSQNPRHKITKRGQNVTFRCDPISEHNRLYWYRQTLGQGPEFLTYFQNEAQLEKSRLLSDRFSAERPKGSFSTLEIQRTEQGDSAMYLCASSLAQGRDTQYFGPGTRLTVL.

This clone was seen only once. The chain carries TRBV29-1 and TRBJ2-3; TRBD1 matches at 7 bases. The V and J ends lost 4 bases and 4 bases, in that order; junction bases with no gene match: 2. This CDR3 has 12 residues. Germline-derived CDR1 and CDR2 are SQVTM and ANQGSEA. The CDR3 loop reads CSVGTGADTQYF. CDR3 DNA: TGCAGCGTTGGGACAGGAGCAGATACGCAGTATTTT.

The rearrangement uses TRBV5-1 and TRBJ1-1, with D perhaps TRBD1 (5 bases). The V gene lost 0 bases and the J gene lost 10 bases, with 10 bases spanning the gap. Per the germline V gene, CDR1 is SGHRS and CDR2 is YFSETQ. This CDR3 comprises 12 residues. As DNA, the CDR3 is TGCGCCAGCAGCTTGGAAGGGGAAGGAGCTTTCTTT. It codes for CASSLEGEGAFF.

V gene TRBV30 combines with J gene TRBJ2-2, with TRBD1 identical over 9 bases. The CDR3 runs 15 residues. Trimming took 1 base from V and 7 from J; bases not matched to a gene: 7. The germline V gene has CDR1 GTSNPN and CDR2 SVGIG (reference sequence). The CDR3 loop is CAWSAGTGYNGELFF. CDR3 nucleotides: TGTGCCTGGAGTGCTGGGACAGGGTATAACGGGGAGCTGTTTTTT.

This chain joins TRBV29-1 and TRBJ2-1; TRBD2 agrees at 9 bases. J lost 4 bases, V lost 5 bases, and 3 bases had no gene match. The germline V gene encodes CDR1 SQVTM and CDR2 ANQGSEA. This CDR3 comprises 13 residues. This chain's CDR3 is CSVWLAGYNEQFF. Here the CDR3 DNA reads TGCAGCGTTTGGCTAGCGGGGTACAATGAGCAGTTCTTC.

The rearrangement joins TRBV5-4 to TRBJ2-1, with no clear D. The V end was cut by 3 bases, the J end by 3 bases, with 10 bases between. CDR3 length: 14 amino acids. CDR1 and CDR2 from the germline V gene are SGHNT and YYREEE (reference sequence). The CDR3 DNA follows: TGTGCCAGCAGCTCCCCCCCAAACTACAATGAGCAGTTCTTC. This translates into CASSSPPNYNEQFF.

The V and J genes are TRBV28 and TRBJ1-1, with D possibly being TRBD1 (6 bases). V was clipped by 7 bases and J by 7 bases, with 13 bases between them. This CDR3 spans 12 amino acids. Germline-derived CDR1 and CDR2 are MDHEN and SYDVKM. The CDR3 DNA reads as TGTGCCAGCAAAGCTGGGGGCCGTGAAGCTTTCTTT. This translates into CASKAGGREAFF.

The chain combines TRBV7-9 with TRBJ1-6, with D tentatively TRBD1 (5 bases). CDR3 length: 15 amino acids. CDR1 is SEHNR, CDR2 FQNEAQ, per germline (reference sequence). V was trimmed by 5 bases and J by 8 bases, leaving 16 bases between them. CDR3 loop: CASSPQGSTYSPLHF. The CDR3 DNA follows: TGTGCCAGCAGCCCCCAGGGCTCTACCTATTCACCCCTCCACTTT. The full variable domain, with the rest looked up from reference TRBV7-9 and TRBJ1-6, is DTGVSQNPRHKITKRGQNVTFRCDPISEHNRLYWYRQTLGQGPEFLTYFQNEAQLEKSRLLSDRFSAERPKGSFSTLEIQRTEQGDSAMYLCASSPQGSTYSPLHFGNGTRLTVT.

The chain links TRBV19 to TRBJ2-7; D is possibly TRBD1 (6 bases). From germline, CDR1 is LNHDA and CDR2 SQIVND (reference sequence). There are 16 residues in the CDR3. Trimming shortened V by 3 bases and J by 6 bases, and 21 bases separated the two germline ends. As DNA, the CDR3 is TGTGCCAGTAGTATTTCCTCCCTACAGGGCCGGTCCGAGCAGTACTTC. It specifies CASSISSLQGRSEQYF.

This chain connects TRBV28 to TRBJ2-7; 8 bases fit TRBD2. The V segment lost 6 bases and the J segment 0 bases; nucleotides outside the gene matches: 7. Germline V gene data show CDR1 as MDHEN and CDR2 as SYDVKM. The CDR3 contains 15 residues. The CDR3 region has the DNA TGTGCCAGCAGCTCTAAGCGGGAGTTCTCCTACGAGCAGTACTTC. Encoded protein: CASSSKREFSYEQYF.

The rearrangement joins TRBV7-6 to TRBJ2-3; possibly TRBD2 for D (6 bases). Germline V gene sequence: CDR1 SGHVS, CDR2 FNYEAQ. Trimming removed 1 base from V and 1 base from J, with 12 bases in between. CDR3 length: 16 residues. CDR3 protein: CASSLVAGTGTDTQYF. The CDR3 DNA sequence: TGTGCCAGCAGCTTAGTCGCGGGAACCGGCACAGATACGCAGTATTTT.

The chain recombines TRBV7-9 with TRBJ2-2, with a possible D match to TRBD1 (5 bases). V shed 5 bases and J shed 6 bases, with 10 bases lying between them. The germline CDR1 and CDR2 sequences are SEHNR and FQNEAQ (reference sequence). The CDR3 extends over 13 amino acids. CDR3 in amino acids: CASSPDSAGELFF. DNA of the CDR3: TGTGCCAGCAGCCCAGACAGTGCCGGGGAGCTGTTTTTT.

This chain links TRBV27 with TRBJ1-2; weak D call: TRBD1 (5 bases). This CDR3 region has 14 residues. Looked up from germline, CDR1 is MNHEY and CDR2 is SMNVEV (reference sequence). The germline V and J ends were trimmed by 0 bases and 8 bases, with 13 bases remaining between them. The CDR3 DNA sequence: TGTGCCAGCAGTTTATCCGGGGGATCCGACGGCTACACCTTC. Translation gives CASSLSGGSDGYTF.

The chain is built from TRBV11-2 and TRBJ1-2, with D hard to call. V lost 2 bases and J 0 bases, leaving 7 bases between the germline ends. CDR1 is SGHAT, CDR2 FQNNGV, per germline. The CDR3 runs to 14 residues. The CDR3 DNA sequence: TGTGCCAGCAGCTTAACTTCCCCTAACTATGGCTACACCTTC. Its protein product is CASSLTSPNYGYTF.

The chain recombines TRBV6-1 with TRBJ2-5, with D hard to call. V gave up 3 bases and J gave up 1 base, with 9 bases separating them. The CDR3 has 14 residues. The V gene's germline CDR1 is MNHNS and CDR2 SASEGT. CDR3 loop: CASSESLLQETQYF. In nucleotides, the CDR3 is TGTGCCAGCAGTGAGTCGTTACTCCAAGAGACCCAGTACTTC.

This chain links TRBV5-1 with TRBJ2-3; 8 bases agree with TRBD2. The CDR3 is made up of 18 amino acids. Per the germline V gene, CDR1 is SGHRS and CDR2 is YFSETQ. V lost 0 bases, J lost 4 bases, and 13 bases stayed unmatched. The CDR3 protein is CASSLGLANIVAPDTQYF. In DNA form, the CDR3 reads TGCGCCAGCAGCTTGGGACTAGCGAACATAGTTGCACCAGATACGCAGTATTTT.

The chain recombines TRBV5-1 with TRBJ2-7; tentative D call: TRBD2 (5 bases). Germline CDR1 SGHRS, CDR2 YFSETQ. The CDR3 runs to 14 residues. V gave up 6 bases and J gave up 4 bases, with 17 bases separating them. The DNA for the CDR3 is TGCGCCAGCACGTTCGAGGGCTCTCCTTACGAGCAGTACTTC. Its protein is CASTFEGSPYEQYF. Full variable domain (rest looked up from reference TRBV5-1 and TRBJ2-7): KAGVTQTPRYLIKTRGQQVTLSCSPISGHRSVSWYQQTPGQGLQFLFEYFSETQRNKGNFPGRFSGRQFSNSRSEMNVSTLELGDSALYLCASTFEGSPYEQYFGPGTRLTVT.